The TCR beta chain under discussion was sequenced for a study of cytomegalovirus exposure and HLA in healthy donors. Study conclusions and caveats: Later analysis identified a missense DCLRE1C variant that was linked to TCR beta V- and J-gene trimming.

Germline loops: CDR1 MNHEY, CDR2 SMNVEV (reference sequence). V gave up 1 base and J gave up 0 bases, with 13 bases separating them. The CDR3 is 18 amino acids. The PCR had 60 Vbeta and 13 Jbeta primers. Profiling relied on immunoSEQ multiplex PCR, and the TCRdb table lists in-frame clones only, not all of them. The repertoire has over 80,000 clones, roughly 76% of them found once; the top ten carry over 3%. As regards this clone: As yet, its antigen is unknown.

Sequenced material: PBMCs. The V gene is TRBV27, the J gene TRBJ1-6; no reliable D call. The TCR sequence derives from a man aged 35 to 55 in good health and CMV-seronegative. For the CDR3, the DNA is TGTGCCAGCAGTTTATGGGGAGTTGATAGCTCCTATAATTCACCCCTCCACTTT. This encodes CASSLWGVDSSYNSPLHF.